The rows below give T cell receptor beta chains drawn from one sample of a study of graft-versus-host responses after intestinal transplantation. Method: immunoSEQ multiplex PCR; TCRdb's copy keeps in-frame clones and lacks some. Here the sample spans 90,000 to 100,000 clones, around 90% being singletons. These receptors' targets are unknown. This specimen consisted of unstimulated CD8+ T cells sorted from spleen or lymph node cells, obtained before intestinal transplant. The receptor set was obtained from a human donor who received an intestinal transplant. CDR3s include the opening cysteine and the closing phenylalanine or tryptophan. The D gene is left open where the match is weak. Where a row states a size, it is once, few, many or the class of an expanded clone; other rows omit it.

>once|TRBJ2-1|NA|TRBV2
CASSERAGDLLNNEQFF
TGTGCCAGCAGTGAACGGGCCGGGGATCTCCTCAACAATGAGCAGTTCTTC
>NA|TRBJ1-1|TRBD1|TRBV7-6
CASSPGQGPMNTEAFF
TGTGCCAGCAGCCCCGGACAGGGCCCTATGAACACTGAAGCTTTCTTT
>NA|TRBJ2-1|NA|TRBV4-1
CASSQRGLLENEQFF
TGCGCCAGCAGCCAACGGGGACTCCTGGAGAATGAGCAGTTCTTC
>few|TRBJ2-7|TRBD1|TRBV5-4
CASSLGQGAYEQYF
TGTGCCAGCAGCTTGGGGCAGGGGGCCTACGAGCAGTACTTC
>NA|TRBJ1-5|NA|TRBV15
CATSDSGNQPQHF
TGTGCCACCAGCGACAGCGGCAATCAGCCCCAGCATTTT
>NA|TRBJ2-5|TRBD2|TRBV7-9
CASFTPASGKETQYF
TGTGCCAGCTTCACCCCAGCTAGCGGGAAGGAGACCCAGTACTTC
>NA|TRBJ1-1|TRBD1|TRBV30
CAWEDRGFSEAFF
TGTGCCTGGGAGGACAGGGGATTCTCTGAAGCTTTCTTT
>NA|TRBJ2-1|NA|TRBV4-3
CASSQDAGGSYNEQFF
TGCGCCAGCAGCCAAGATGCCGGGGGTAGCTACAATGAGCAGTTCTTC
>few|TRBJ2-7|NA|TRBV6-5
CASSPRGSYEQYF
TGTGCCAGCAGCCCCAGGGGATCCTACGAGCAGTACTTC
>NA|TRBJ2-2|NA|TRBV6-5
CASRPGDWNTGELFF
TGTGCCAGCAGGCCGGGTGATTGGAACACCGGGGAGCTGTTTTTT
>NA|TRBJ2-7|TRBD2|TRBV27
CASSPELAGVSEQYF
TGTGCCAGCAGTCCTGAACTAGCGGGAGTCTCCGAGCAGTACTTC
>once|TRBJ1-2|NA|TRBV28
CASRFIGAWDGYTF
TGTGCCAGCAGATTCATTGGGGCATGGGATGGCTACACCTTC
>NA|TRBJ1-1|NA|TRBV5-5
CASSLGDTEAFF
TGTGCCAGCAGCTTAGGGGACACTGAAGCTTTCTTT
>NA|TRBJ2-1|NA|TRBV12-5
CASGLGGWEQFF
TGTGCTAGTGGTTTAGGGGGATGGGAGCAGTTCTTC
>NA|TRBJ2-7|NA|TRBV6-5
CASSSTLGGYEQYF
TGTGCCAGCAGTTCGACCTTAGGGGGCTACGAGCAGTACTTC
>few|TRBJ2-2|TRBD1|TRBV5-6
CASSLVNEGAIGTGELFF
TGTGCCAGCAGCTTGGTAAATGAGGGGGCGATAGGCACCGGGGAGCTGTTTTTT
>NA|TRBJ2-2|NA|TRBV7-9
CASSSGETNTGELFF
TGCGCCAGCAGCTCGGGGGAGACGAACACCGGGGAGCTGTTTTTT
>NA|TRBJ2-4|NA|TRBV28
CASSLGLPVAKNIQYF
TGTGCCAGCAGTCTAGGACTACCGGTAGCCAAAAACATTCAGTACTTC
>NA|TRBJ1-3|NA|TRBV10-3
CAIKDRGSGNTIYF
TGTGCCATCAAAGATCGGGGCTCTGGAAACACCATATATTTT
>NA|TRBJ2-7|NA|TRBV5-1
CASREGYEQYF
TGCGCCAGCAGAGAGGGCTACGAGCAGTACTTC
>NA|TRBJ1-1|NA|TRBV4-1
CASSQVGSPTEAFF
TGCGCCAGCAGCCAAGTGGGGAGTCCCACTGAAGCTTTCTTT